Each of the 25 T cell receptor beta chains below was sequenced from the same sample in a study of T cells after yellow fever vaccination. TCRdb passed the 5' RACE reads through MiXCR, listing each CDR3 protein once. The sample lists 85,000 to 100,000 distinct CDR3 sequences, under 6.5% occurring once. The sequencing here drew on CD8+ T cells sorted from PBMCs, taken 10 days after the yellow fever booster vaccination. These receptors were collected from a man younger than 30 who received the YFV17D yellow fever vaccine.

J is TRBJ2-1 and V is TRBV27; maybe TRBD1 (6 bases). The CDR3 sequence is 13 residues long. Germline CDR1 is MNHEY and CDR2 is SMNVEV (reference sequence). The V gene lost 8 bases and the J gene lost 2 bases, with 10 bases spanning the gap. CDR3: CASGGGTYNEQFF. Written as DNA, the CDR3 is TGTGCCAGCGGGGGCGGTACCTACAATGAGCAGTTCTTC.

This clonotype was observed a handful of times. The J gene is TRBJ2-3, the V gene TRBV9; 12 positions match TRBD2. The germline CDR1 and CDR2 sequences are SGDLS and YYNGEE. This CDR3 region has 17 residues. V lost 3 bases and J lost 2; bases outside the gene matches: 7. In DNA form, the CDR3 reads TGTGCCAGCAGCGCTCCACTAGCGGGGGGACACACAGATACGCAGTATTTT. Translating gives CASSAPLAGGHTDTQYF.

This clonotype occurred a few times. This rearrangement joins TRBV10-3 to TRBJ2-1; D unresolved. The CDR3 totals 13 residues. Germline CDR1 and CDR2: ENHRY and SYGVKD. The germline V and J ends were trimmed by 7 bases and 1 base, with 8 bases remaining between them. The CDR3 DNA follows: TGTGCCATCAAGGCTCCATCCTACAATGAGCAGTTCTTC. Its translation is CAIKAPSYNEQFF.

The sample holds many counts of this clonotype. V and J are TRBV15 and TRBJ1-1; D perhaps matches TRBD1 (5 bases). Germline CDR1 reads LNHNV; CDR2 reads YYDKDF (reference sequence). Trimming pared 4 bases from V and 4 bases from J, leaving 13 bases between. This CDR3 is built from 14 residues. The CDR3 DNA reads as TGTGCCACCAGCACGACAGTGACGGTCACTGAAGCTTTCTTT. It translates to CATSTTVTVTEAFF.

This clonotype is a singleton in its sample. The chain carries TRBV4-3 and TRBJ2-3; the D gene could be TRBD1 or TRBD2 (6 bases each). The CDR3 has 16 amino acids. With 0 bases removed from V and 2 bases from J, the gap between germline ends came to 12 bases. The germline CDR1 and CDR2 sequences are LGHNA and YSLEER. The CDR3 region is CASSQDRGASTDTQYF. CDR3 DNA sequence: TGCGCCAGCAGCCAAGATAGGGGGGCGTCCACAGATACGCAGTATTTT.

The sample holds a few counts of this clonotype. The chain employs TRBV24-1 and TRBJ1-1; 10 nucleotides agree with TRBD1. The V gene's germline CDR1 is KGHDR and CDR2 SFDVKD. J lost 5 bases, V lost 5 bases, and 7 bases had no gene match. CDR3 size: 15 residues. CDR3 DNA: TGTGCCACCAGTGCCCCCGGGACAGGGGCGACTGAAGCTTTCTTT. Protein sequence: CATSAPGTGATEAFF.

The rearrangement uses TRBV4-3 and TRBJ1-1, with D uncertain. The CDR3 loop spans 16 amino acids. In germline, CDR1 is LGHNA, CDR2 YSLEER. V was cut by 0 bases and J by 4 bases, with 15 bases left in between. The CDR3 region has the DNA TGCGCCAGCAGCCAAGATCGAATGACCCTCGGCACTGAAGCTTTCTTT. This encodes CASSQDRMTLGTEAFF.

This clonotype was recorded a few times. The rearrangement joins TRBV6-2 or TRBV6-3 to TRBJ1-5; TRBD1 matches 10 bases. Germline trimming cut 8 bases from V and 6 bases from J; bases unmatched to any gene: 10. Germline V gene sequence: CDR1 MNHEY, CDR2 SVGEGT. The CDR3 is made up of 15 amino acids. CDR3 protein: CASSPTGQGVQPQHF. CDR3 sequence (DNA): TGTGCCAGCTCTCCGACCGGACAGGGGGTTCAGCCCCAGCATTTT.

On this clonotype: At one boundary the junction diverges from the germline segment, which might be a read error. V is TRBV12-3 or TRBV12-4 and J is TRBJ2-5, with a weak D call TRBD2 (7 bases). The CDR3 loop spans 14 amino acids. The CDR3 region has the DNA TGTGCCCGCAGCGATGGGGGGGCAGAAGAGACCCAGTACTTC. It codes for CARSDGGAEETQYF.

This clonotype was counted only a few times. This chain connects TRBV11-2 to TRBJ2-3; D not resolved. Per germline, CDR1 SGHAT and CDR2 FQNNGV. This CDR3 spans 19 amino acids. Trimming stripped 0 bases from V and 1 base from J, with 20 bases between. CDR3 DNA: TGTGCCAGCAGCTTAGATCCGGCCGCCGACCTTGGGGGCACAGATACGCAGTATTTT. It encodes CASSLDPAADLGGTDTQYF.

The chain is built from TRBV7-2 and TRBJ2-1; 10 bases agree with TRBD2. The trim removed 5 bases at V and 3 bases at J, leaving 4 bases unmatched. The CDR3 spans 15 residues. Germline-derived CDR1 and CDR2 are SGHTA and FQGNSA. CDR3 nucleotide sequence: TGTGCCAGCAGCGTTACTAGCGGGGTCTACAATGAGCAGTTCTTC. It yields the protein CASSVTSGVYNEQFF. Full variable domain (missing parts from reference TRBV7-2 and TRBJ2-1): GAGVSQSPSNKVTEKGKDVELRCDPISGHTALYWYRQSLGQGLEFLIYFQGNSAPDKSGLPSDRFSAERTGGSVSTLTIQRTQQEDSAVYLCASSVTSGVYNEQFFGPGTRLTVL.

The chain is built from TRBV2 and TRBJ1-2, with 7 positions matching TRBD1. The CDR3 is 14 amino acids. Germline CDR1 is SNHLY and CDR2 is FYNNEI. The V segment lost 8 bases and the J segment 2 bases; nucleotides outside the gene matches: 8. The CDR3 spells CASQGEDRNYGYTF. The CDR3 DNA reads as TGTGCCAGCCAAGGAGAGGACAGGAACTATGGCTACACCTTC.

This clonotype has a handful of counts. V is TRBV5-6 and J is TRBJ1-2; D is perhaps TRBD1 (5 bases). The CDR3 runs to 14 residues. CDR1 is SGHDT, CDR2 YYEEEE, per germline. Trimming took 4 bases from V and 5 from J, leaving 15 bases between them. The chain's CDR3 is CASSDAGRTYGYTF. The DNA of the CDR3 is TGTGCCAGCAGCGACGCAGGGAGGACTTATGGCTACACCTTC. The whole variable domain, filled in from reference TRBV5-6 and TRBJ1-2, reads DAGVTQSPTHLIKTRGQQVTLRCSPKSGHDTVSWYQQALGQGPQFIFQYYEEEERQRGNFPDRFSGHQFPNYSSELNVNALLLGDSALYLCASSDAGRTYGYTFGSGTRLTVV.

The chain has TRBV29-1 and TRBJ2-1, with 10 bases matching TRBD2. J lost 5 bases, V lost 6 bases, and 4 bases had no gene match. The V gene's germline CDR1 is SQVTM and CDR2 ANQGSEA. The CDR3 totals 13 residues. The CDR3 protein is CSVGTSVNNEQFF. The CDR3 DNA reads TGCAGCGTAGGGACTAGCGTTAACAATGAGCAGTTCTTC.

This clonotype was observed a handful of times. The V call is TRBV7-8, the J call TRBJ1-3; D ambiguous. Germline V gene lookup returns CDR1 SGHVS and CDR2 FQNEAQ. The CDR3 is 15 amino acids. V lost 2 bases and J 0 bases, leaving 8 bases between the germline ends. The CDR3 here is CASSLITSSGNTIYF. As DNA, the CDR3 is TGTGCCAGCAGCTTAATCACGTCCTCTGGAAACACCATATATTTT.

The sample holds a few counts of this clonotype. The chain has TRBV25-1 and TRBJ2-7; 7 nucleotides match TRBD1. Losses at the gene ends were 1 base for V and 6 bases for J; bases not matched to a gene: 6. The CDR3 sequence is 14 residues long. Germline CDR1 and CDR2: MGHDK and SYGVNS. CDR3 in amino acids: CASSESRTGAEQYF. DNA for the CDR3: TGTGCCAGCAGTGAATCGAGGACAGGTGCCGAGCAGTACTTC.

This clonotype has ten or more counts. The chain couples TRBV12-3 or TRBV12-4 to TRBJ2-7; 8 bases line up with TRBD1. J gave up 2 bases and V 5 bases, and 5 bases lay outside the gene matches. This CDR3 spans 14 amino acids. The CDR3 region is CASSKGQGAYEQYV. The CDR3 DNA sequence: TGTGCCAGCAGTAAAGGACAGGGCGCCTACGAGCAGTACGTC.

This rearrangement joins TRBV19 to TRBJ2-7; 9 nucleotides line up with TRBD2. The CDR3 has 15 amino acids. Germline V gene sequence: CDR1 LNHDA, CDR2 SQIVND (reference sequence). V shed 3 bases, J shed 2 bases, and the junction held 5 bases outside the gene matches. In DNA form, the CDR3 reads TGTGCCAGTAGTATGAGTGCGGGGGGGCCCTACGAGCAGTACTTC. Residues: CASSMSAGGPYEQYF. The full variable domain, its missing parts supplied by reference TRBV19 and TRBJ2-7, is DGGITQSPKYLFRKEGQNVTLSCEQNLNHDAMYWYRQDPGQGLRLIYYSQIVNDFQKGDIAEGYSVSREKKESFPLTVTSAQKNPTAFYLCASSMSAGGPYEQYFGPGTRLTVT.

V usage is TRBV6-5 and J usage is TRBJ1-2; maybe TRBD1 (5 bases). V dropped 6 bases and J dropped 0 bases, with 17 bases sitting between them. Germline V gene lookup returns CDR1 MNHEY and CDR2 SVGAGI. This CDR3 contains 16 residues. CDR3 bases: TGTGCCAGCAGCACAAGACAGAGCCGAGCTAACTATGGCTACACCTTC. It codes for CASSTRQSRANYGYTF.

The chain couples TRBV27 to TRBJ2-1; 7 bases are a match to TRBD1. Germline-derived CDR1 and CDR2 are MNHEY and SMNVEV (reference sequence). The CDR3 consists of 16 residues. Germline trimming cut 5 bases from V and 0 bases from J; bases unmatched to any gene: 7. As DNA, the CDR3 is TGTGCCAGCAGTCCCTCAGGGGGTTCCTCCTACAATGAGCAGTTCTTC. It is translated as CASSPSGGSSYNEQFF.

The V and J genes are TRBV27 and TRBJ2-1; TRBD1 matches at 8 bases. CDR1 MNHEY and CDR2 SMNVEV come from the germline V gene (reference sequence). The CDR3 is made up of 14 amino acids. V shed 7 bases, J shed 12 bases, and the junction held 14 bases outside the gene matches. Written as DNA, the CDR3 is TGTGCCAGCAACCGGGACAGGTACAATGAAGGGCAGTTCTTC. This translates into CASNRDRYNEGQFF.

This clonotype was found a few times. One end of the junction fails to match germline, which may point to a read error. This chain's CDR3 is CASSLAGGPGEEQFF. In DNA form, the CDR3 reads TGTGCCAGCAGTCTAGCGGGGGGGCCGGGAGAAGAGCAGTTCTTC. The rearrangement links TRBV12-3 or TRBV12-4 to TRBJ2-1, with 12 bases that match TRBD2. The CDR3 extends over 15 amino acids.

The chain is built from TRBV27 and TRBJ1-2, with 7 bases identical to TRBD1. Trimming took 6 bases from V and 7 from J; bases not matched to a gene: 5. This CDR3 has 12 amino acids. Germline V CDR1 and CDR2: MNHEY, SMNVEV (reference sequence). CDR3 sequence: CASREGAGGYTF. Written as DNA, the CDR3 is TGTGCCAGCAGAGAGGGGGCGGGTGGCTACACCTTC.

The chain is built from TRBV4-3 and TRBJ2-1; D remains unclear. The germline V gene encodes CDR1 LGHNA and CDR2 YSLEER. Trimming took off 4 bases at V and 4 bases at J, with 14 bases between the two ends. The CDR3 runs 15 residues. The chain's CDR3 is CASSRDSSTYNEQFF. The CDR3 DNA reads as TGCGCCAGCAGCCGAGATAGCAGTACGTACAATGAGCAGTTCTTC.

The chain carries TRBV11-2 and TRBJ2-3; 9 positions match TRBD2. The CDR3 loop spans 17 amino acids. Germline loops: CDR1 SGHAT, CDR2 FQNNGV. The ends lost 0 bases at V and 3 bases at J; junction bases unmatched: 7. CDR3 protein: CASSLEPWRGGTDTQYF. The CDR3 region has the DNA TGTGCCAGCAGCTTAGAGCCCTGGCGGGGGGGGACAGATACGCAGTATTTT.